This T cell receptor (beta chain) was captured by sequencing in a study of cytomegalovirus exposure and HLA in healthy donors. The CDR3 runs 15 residues. Looked up from germline, CDR1 is LNHDA and CDR2 is SQIVND (reference sequence). The germline V and J ends were trimmed by 1 base and 2 bases, with 9 bases remaining between them. With 60 Vbeta and 13 Jbeta primers, the PCR was carried out. This table comes from immunoSEQ multiplex PCR, and its TCRdb copy is limited to in-frame clones, with some not included. There are about 200,000 clones in the sample; around 88% occur only once, and around 0.3% lies in the top ten.

Sequencing used PBMCs. The chain combines TRBV19 with TRBJ1-5, with D hard to call. This clonotype was obtained from a woman aged 25 to 39 in good health and CMV-seronegative. The DNA of the CDR3 is TGTGCCAGTAGTATAGCGCGGGAAGGCAATCAGCCCCAGCATTTT. Translation gives CASSIAREGNQPQHF.